A selection of T cell receptor beta chains follows, all from one sample in a study of blood T cell repertoires in COVID-19. The repertoire was sequenced with immunoSEQ multiplex PCR; TCRdb's copy has only in-frame clones and lacks some. Counted here are about 140,000 clones, over 75% occurring once; the ten biggest clones make up roughly 1.5%. Sequenced material: peripheral blood. The receptors here all came from a human donor in a cohort sampled during active COVID-19. Each CDR3 is given with its conserved first and last residue. D genes are given only for firm matches. The listing skips clone size in some rows; elsewhere it reads once, few, many or a size class.

V gene	clone size	D gene	J gene	CDR3 DNA	CDR3 protein
TRBV7-8	.	TRBD1	TRBJ1-6	TGTGCCAGCAGCTTCCTAGGACAGGGGGATTCACCCCTCCACTTT	CASSFLGQGDSPLHF
TRBV19	.	TRBD1	TRBJ2-4	TGTGCCAGTAGTATGACAGGGGGGATAGACATTCAGTACTTC	CASSMTGGIDIQYF
TRBV18	.	.	TRBJ1-1	TGTGCCAGCTCACCAGGGCAGCCGAACACTGAAGCTTTCTTT	CASSPGQPNTEAFF
TRBV27	few	.	TRBJ2-1	TGTGCCAGCCGGAGTCCACTCTACAATGAGCAGTTCTTC	CASRSPLYNEQFF
TRBV11-2	few	TRBD2	TRBJ2-2	TGTGCCAGCAGCTTAGGTCTAGCGGGAGGGCCCGTAGCCGGGGAGCTGTTTTTT	CASSLGLAGGPVAGELFF
TRBV7-6	.	TRBD2	TRBJ2-7	TGTGCCAGCCTACATCAGTCGGGCCTAAGCGGGGAGGCCTCCTACGAGCAGTACTTC	CASLHQSGLSGEASYEQYF
TRBV4-1	.	TRBD1	TRBJ2-4	TGCGCCAGCAGCCAAGAAGCCAGGGGGAACATTCAGTACTTC	CASSQEARGNIQYF
TRBV24-1	.	TRBD2	TRBJ2-1	TGTGCCACCAGTGATTTCGTGTCTAGCGGGAACAATGAGCAGTTCTTC	CATSDFVSSGNNEQFF
TRBV7-8	.	TRBD2	TRBJ2-3	TGTGCCAGCAGCTTAGTTAGCGGGACTCTTAGCACAGATACGCAGTATTTT	CASSLVSGTLSTDTQYF
TRBV18	.	.	TRBJ1-4	TGTGCCAGCTCAGAACAGGGCGCGACTAATGAAAAACTGTTTTTT	CASSEQGATNEKLFF
TRBV5-8	.	.	TRBJ2-5	TGTGCCAGCAGCTTGTCTATGGAGACCCAGTACTTC	CASSLSMETQYF
TRBV19	.	TRBD1	TRBJ2-7	TGTGCCAGTAGTTGGGACAGGTCCTACGAGCAGTACTTC	CASSWDRSYEQYF
TRBV5-1	few	.	TRBJ2-2	TGCGCCAGCAGCTTGGGACAGTCGCACACCGGGGAGCTGTTTTTT	CASSLGQSHTGELFF
TRBV5-6	.	.	TRBJ1-2	TGTGCCAGCAGCTTGGCAGGGGTGAATGGCTACACCTTC	CASSLAGVNGYTF
TRBV7-3	.	TRBD1	TRBJ1-3	TGTGCCAGCAGTTTGACAGGGTCTGGAAACACCATATATTTT	CASSLTGSGNTIYF
TRBV7-9	.	.	TRBJ1-1	TGTGCCAGCAGCCTGACAGGCCTAGAGAACACTGAAGCTTTCTTT	CASSLTGLENTEAFF
TRBV2	once	.	TRBJ2-7	TGTGCCAGCAGTGATCGACAGCGATACGAGCAGTACTTC	CASSDRQRYEQYF
TRBV5-1	.	TRBD2	TRBJ2-5	TGCGCCAGTCGACTAGCCACTCAAGAGACCCAGTACTTC	CASRLATQETQYF
TRBV7-2	.	TRBD1	TRBJ2-2	TGTGCCAGCAGCTTGGGAAGAAGGGGGCGGTATGTCGGGGAGCTGTTTTTT	CASSLGRRGRYVGELFF
TRBV6-6	.	TRBD1	TRBJ2-7	TGTGCCAGCAGTTTCCCAAGGACAGGGGCGGACGAGCAGTACTTC	CASSFPRTGADEQYF
TRBV7-8	.	.	TRBJ1-1	TGTGCCAGCAGCCATCTAGGGGGGGACTTGAACACTGAAGCTTTCTTT	CASSHLGGDLNTEAFF
TRBV5-1	once	TRBD1	TRBJ1-6	TGCGCCAGCAGCAAGGGACCGGGACAGGGACTCTCTTCACCCCTCCACTTT	CASSKGPGQGLSSPLHF
TRBV21-1	.	.	TRBJ2-1	TGTGCCAGCAGCAAAGATTCTCAAGGGGAGGGGAAAGTCGATAATGAGCAGTTCTTC	CASSKDSQGEGKVDNEQFF
TRBV28	.	.	TRBJ1-6	TGTGCCAGCAGAGTAGCTATTTCACCCCTCCACTTT	CASRVAISPLHF
TRBV4-3	.	TRBD2	TRBJ2-7	TGCGCCAGCAGCCTAGCCTTTAGCGGGAGGCAGCACGAGCAGTACTTC	CASSLAFSGRQHEQYF
TRBV27	.	.	TRBJ1-6	TGTGCCAGCAGTTTATGGCTCACCACTATGGTCCACTTT	CASSLWLTTMVHF
TRBV15	.	.	TRBJ1-1	TGTGCCACCAGCAGAGATCTCTCACATAACACTGAAGCTTTCTTT	CATSRDLSHNTEAFF
TRBV7-9	.	.	TRBJ1-2	TGTGCCAGCAGCCGAGAGGACACAGGCTACACCTTC	CASSREDTGYTF
TRBV10-3	once	TRBD1	TRBJ2-7	TGTGCCATCAGTGAGTCGACGGACAGGGGGCGGCTTTCCTACGAGCAGTACTTC	CAISESTDRGRLSYEQYF
TRBV21-1	.	.	TRBJ1-2	TGTGCCAGCATCTCGTTAGGCGCGGAGGGCTACACCTTC	CASISLGAEGYTF
TRBV14	once	.	TRBJ1-3	TGTGCCAGCAGCCAAGTTGCGGGGCTCCGAAACACCATATATTTT	CASSQVAGLRNTIYF
TRBV10-3	.	.	TRBJ2-7	TGTGCCATCAGTGACAGTTTACCCTACGAGCAGTACTTC	CAISDSLPYEQYF
TRBV28	.	.	TRBJ1-6	TGTGCCAGCAGGCTCGAGGGAAAACCCCTCCACTTT	CASRLEGKPLHF
TRBV5-1	.	.	TRBJ1-2	TGCGCCAGCAGCCCCTTACAAGTTAACTATGGCTACACCTTC	CASSPLQVNYGYTF
TRBV3-1/TRBV3-2	.	TRBD1	TRBJ1-5	TGTGCCAGCAGCCTGGGACAGGGACAGGGTCAGCCCCAGCATTTT	CASSLGQGQGQPQHF
TRBV7-2	.	TRBD1	TRBJ1-6	TGTGCCAGCAGCCTACAGGGGCCGTTGGGATATAATTCACCCCTCCACTTT	CASSLQGPLGYNSPLHF
TRBV19	few	TRBD2	TRBJ2-1	TGTGCCAGTAGTCCCGAGCGGGAGTGGAACAATGAGCAGTTCTTC	CASSPEREWNNEQFF